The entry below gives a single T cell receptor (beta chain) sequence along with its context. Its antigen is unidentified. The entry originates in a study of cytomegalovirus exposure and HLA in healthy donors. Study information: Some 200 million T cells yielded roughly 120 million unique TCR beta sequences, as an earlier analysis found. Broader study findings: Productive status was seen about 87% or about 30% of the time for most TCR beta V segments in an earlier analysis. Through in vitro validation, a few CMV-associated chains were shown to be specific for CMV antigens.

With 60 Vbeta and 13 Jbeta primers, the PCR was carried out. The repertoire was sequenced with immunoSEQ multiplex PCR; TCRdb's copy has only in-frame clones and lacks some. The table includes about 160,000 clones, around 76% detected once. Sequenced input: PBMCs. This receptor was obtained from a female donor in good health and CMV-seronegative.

DNA of the CDR3: TGCGCCAGCAGCTTGGTACTAGCGGGAGGAAGGGATACGCAGTATTTT. As protein: CASSLVLAGGRDTQYF. The V call is TRBV5-1, the J call TRBJ2-3, with 12 bases that match TRBD2. The CDR3 has 16 amino acids. CDR1 and CDR2 from the germline V gene are SGHRS and YFSETQ. After removal of 0 bases from V and 6 bases from J, the junction contained 5 bases not matched to a gene.